These 23 T cell receptor beta chains came from one sample sequenced in a study of shared clonotypes between healthy human individuals (dated by TCRdb to about 2020). Libraries were constructed by the immunoSEQ multiplex PCR assay. What TCRdb holds here is the immuneACCESS table cut down to in-frame rearrangements. Part of the clones is not present; checked against another copy, under half of the missing clones reflect an unresolved V gene, and the others are unexplained. The sample yields some 980,000 clones; approximately 76% were counted once. The ten top clones hold approximately 1.5% of the sample. The sample consisted of memory CD4+ T cells sorted from blood. The meaning of the sample's cell subset or site label: CD45RA-negative fraction. The receptors were sampled from a young man in good health.

The chain has TRBV29-1 and TRBJ2-1, with 12 bases lining up with TRBD2. After removal of 7 bases from V and 4 bases from J, the junction contained 5 bases not matched to a gene. The CDR3 runs to 14 residues. Germline values: CDR1 SQVTM, CDR2 ANQGSEA. CDR3 sequence reads: CSALGLAGYNEQFF. The CDR3 region has the DNA TGCAGCGCTTTGGGACTAGCGGGTTACAATGAGCAGTTCTTC.

This clone was counted between two and nine times. The chain has TRBV4-1 and TRBJ1-1; TRBD1 matches 9 bases. CDR3 length: 17 amino acids. The germline V gene has CDR1 MGHRA and CDR2 YSYEKL. The J segment lost 4 bases and the V segment lost 6 bases, leaving 15 bases of the junction unmatched. Here the CDR3 DNA reads TGCGCCAGCAGTCTACTAGGAGCCGGGACAGGGATCACTGAAGCTTTCTTT. It yields the protein CASSLLGAGTGITEAFF.

Only one count was recorded for this clone. The chain recombines TRBV2 with TRBJ1-6; D is unclear. Germline CDR1 SNHLY, CDR2 FYNNEI. Trimming stripped 5 bases from V and 1 base from J, with 15 bases between. The CDR3 runs 17 residues. The CDR3 coding sequence is TGTGCCAGCAGTAAGACATCGATGGGATCCTATAATTCACCCCTCCACTTT. It yields the protein CASSKTSMGSYNSPLHF.

V usage is TRBV18 and J usage is TRBJ2-6; 8 bases agree with TRBD1. V lost 4 bases to trimming and J lost 3 bases; unmatched junction nucleotides: 8. The CDR3 consists of 17 residues. Germline CDR1 reads KGHSH; CDR2 reads LQKENI. CDR3 DNA sequence: TGTGCCAGCTCACGGGAGACAGGGGCAAGTGGGGCCAACGTCCTGACTTTC. Its translation: CASSRETGASGANVLTF. Full variable domain (outside the CDR3, taken from reference TRBV18 and TRBJ2-6): NAGVMQNPRHLVRRRGQEARLRCSPMKGHSHVYWYRQLPEEGLKFMVYLQKENIIDESGMPKERFSAEFPKEGPSILRIQQVVRGDSAAYFCASSRETGASGANVLTFGAGSRLTVL.

This sequence joins TRBV4-1 and TRBJ2-2; the match to TRBD1 covers 9 bases. The V gene end was trimmed by 4 bases and the J gene end by 6 bases; junction bases not matched to a gene: 6. From germline, CDR1 is MGHRA and CDR2 YSYEKL. The CDR3 has 15 amino acids. The CDR3 protein is CASSPTGGGSGELFF. CDR3 nucleotides: TGCGCCAGCAGCCCGACAGGGGGTGGTTCCGGGGAGCTGTTTTTT.

V is TRBV6-5 and J is TRBJ1-1; D remains ambiguous. Germline CDR1 reads MNHEY; CDR2 reads SVGAGI. The CDR3 runs to 14 residues. The V end lost 3 bases, the J end lost 1 base, and 9 bases lay between the germline ends. The CDR3 region is CASSYNKGNTEAFF. The CDR3 nucleotides read TGTGCCAGCAGTTATAATAAGGGGAACACTGAAGCTTTCTTT.

V usage is TRBV7-9 and J usage is TRBJ2-2; D may be TRBD1 (5 bases). Trimming shortened V by 9 bases and J by 0 bases, and 14 bases separated the two germline ends. The CDR3 is 15 residues long. Germline V gene data show CDR1 as SEHNR and CDR2 as FQNEAQ (reference sequence). This CDR3 is CARSETATNTGELFF. DNA for the CDR3: TGTGCCAGAAGCGAGACAGCCACGAACACCGGGGAGCTGTTTTTT.

The rearrangement uses TRBV6-1 and TRBJ2-7; D is possibly TRBD1 (5 bases). Per the germline V gene, CDR1 is MNHNS and CDR2 is SASEGT. The CDR3 consists of 15 residues. V was shortened by 6 bases and J by 3 bases, with 18 bases between the two germline ends. CDR3 region: CASREQANPFYEQYF. Here the CDR3 DNA reads TGTGCCAGCAGGGAACAGGCGAATCCTTTCTACGAGCAGTACTTC.

A note on this clone: Other nucleotide sequences in the sample specify the same CDR3. The gene calls are TRBV5-4 and TRBJ2-5; 15 nucleotides match TRBD2. The germline gives CDR1 SGHNT, CDR2 YYREEE (reference sequence). V trimming: 4 bases; J trimming: 1 base; junction bases outside the gene matches: 2. The CDR3 is made up of 16 amino acids. In DNA form, the CDR3 reads TGTGCCAGCAGCCCGGGACTAGCGGGGGGCCAAGAGACCCAGTACTTC. It specifies CASSPGLAGGQETQYF.

This sequence joins TRBV4-3 and TRBJ2-1; 11 nucleotides line up with TRBD2. V shed 1 base and J 8 bases; nucleotides not matched to a gene: 13. CDR3 length: 18 amino acids. Germline V gene lookup returns CDR1 LGHNA and CDR2 YSLEER. The CDR3 DNA follows: TGCGCCAGCAGCCAAGTTGGGATACTAGCGGGGGAAGTCCATGAGCAGTTCTTC. This encodes CASSQVGILAGEVHEQFF.

J is TRBJ1-2 and V is TRBV16; perhaps TRBD1 as D (5 bases). The CDR3 is made up of 15 amino acids. V gave up 5 bases and J gave up 2 bases, with 15 bases separating them. CDR1 is KGHSY and CDR2 is FQNENV in the germline V gene. CDR3 nucleotide sequence: TGTGCCAGCAGCGGGGCCCTCCAAGGGAACTATGGCTACACCTTC. Its translation is CASSGALQGNYGYTF.

CDR3 nucleotide sequence: TGTGCCAGCTCAGCCGAAACCTCTGGGGCCAACGTCCTGACTTTC. Translated: CASSAETSGANVLTF. This chain links TRBV18 with TRBJ2-6, with D unresolved. From germline, CDR1 is KGHSH and CDR2 LQKENI. CDR3 size: 15 residues. Trimming removed 5 bases from V and 0 bases from J, with 8 bases in between.

This chain connects TRBV5-3 to TRBJ2-1; 9 bases match TRBD1. TRBV5-3 is an open reading frame, and its role is uncertain. CDR3 length equals 14 residues. The ends lost 7 bases at V and 9 bases at J; junction bases unmatched: 11. CDR3 nucleotides: TGTGCCAGACGCCTTGGGACAGGGAAAGTTGAGCAGTTCTTC. As protein: CARRLGTGKVEQFF.

The sample holds one count of this clone. The sample carries other DNA sequences with the same CDR3. The chain's CDR3 is CASRLTGGGRTEAFF. As DNA, the CDR3 is TGTGCCAGCAGGCTGACAGGGGGGGGTAGGACTGAAGCTTTCTTT. The chain couples TRBV28 to TRBJ1-1, with 9 nucleotides matching TRBD1. The CDR3 spans 15 residues. Trimming cost V 6 bases and J 5 bases; bases outside gene matches: 10. CDR1 is MDHEN, CDR2 SYDVKM, per germline.

This chain uses TRBV4-1 with TRBJ1-1; 7 bases agree with TRBD1. Per germline, CDR1 MGHRA and CDR2 YSYEKL. There are 14 residues in the CDR3. Unmatched junction bases numbered 4, after V lost 4 bases and J lost 2 bases. This CDR3 is CASSPRTGNTEAFF. The CDR3 DNA reads TGCGCCAGCAGCCCGCGGACAGGAAACACTGAAGCTTTCTTT.

The chain recombines TRBV4-1 with TRBJ1-5, with D tentatively TRBD1 (6 bases). CDR1 MGHRA and CDR2 YSYEKL come from the germline V gene. Trimming pared 4 bases from V and 3 bases from J, leaving 16 bases between. CDR3 length: 16 amino acids. The CDR3 spells CASSPYQQGPNQPQHF. The CDR3 DNA reads as TGCGCCAGCAGCCCTTACCAACAGGGCCCCAATCAGCCCCAGCATTTT.

The chain recombines TRBV5-1 with TRBJ1-2, with a possible D match to TRBD1 (6 bases). V lost 1 base, J lost 4 bases, and 20 bases lay in between. Germline values: CDR1 SGHRS, CDR2 YFSETQ. The CDR3 is made up of 17 amino acids. The CDR3: CASSLFATGRDLYGYTF. The CDR3 nucleotides are TGCGCCAGCAGCTTGTTTGCCACAGGGAGGGACCTCTATGGCTACACCTTC.

V usage is TRBV5-1 and J usage is TRBJ2-7; 10 bases align to TRBD2. Germline lookup yields CDR1 SGHRS and CDR2 YFSETQ. This CDR3 has 15 amino acids. V lost 4 bases, J lost 0 bases, and 4 bases stayed unmatched. The CDR3, as DNA: TGCGCCAGCAGCGCCCTAGCGGGAGCCTCCTACGAGCAGTACTTC. Amino acid sequence: CASSALAGASYEQYF.

This clone was detected a few times. The V call is TRBV27, the J call TRBJ2-7, with TRBD1 matching over 7 bases. The CDR3 is 14 amino acids. J lost 6 bases, V lost 5 bases, and 10 bases had no gene match. Germline V CDR1 and CDR2: MNHEY, SMNVEV (reference sequence). CDR3 region: CASSVQGYSSEQYF. CDR3 coding DNA: TGTGCCAGCAGTGTACAGGGGTATTCGTCCGAGCAGTACTTC.

The chain recombines TRBV10-3 with TRBJ2-1; D not resolved. V was clipped by 8 bases and J by 5 bases, with 13 bases between them. Germline CDR1 ENHRY, CDR2 SYGVKD. The CDR3 runs 13 residues. The chain's CDR3 is CAIVSPEHNEQFF. The CDR3 coding sequence is TGTGCCATCGTTTCTCCGGAACACAATGAGCAGTTCTTC.

This clone came up a few times. The CDR3 is CATPGLAEETQYF. As DNA, the CDR3 is TGTGCCACTCCGGGACTAGCGGAAGAGACCCAGTACTTC. This rearrangement joins TRBV2 to TRBJ2-5; TRBD2 matches 11 bases. Trimming removed 10 bases from V and 3 bases from J; junction bases left unmatched: 4. The CDR3 has 13 amino acids. CDR1 and CDR2 (germline): SNHLY, FYNNEI.

CDR3 nucleotides: TGCGCCAGCAGCTTGTCGGCGACAGGGAAGCGGGGGACTGAAGCTTTCTTT. As protein: CASSLSATGKRGTEAFF. This chain links TRBV5-1 with TRBJ1-1, with 7 bases lining up with TRBD1. Per germline, CDR1 SGHRS and CDR2 YFSETQ. This CDR3 has 17 amino acids. With 1 base clipped from V and 5 bases from J, the junction kept 14 bases outside the gene matches. The full variable domain, in which reference TRBV5-1 and TRBJ1-1 provide the parts outside the CDR3, is KAGVTQTPRYLIKTRGQQVTLSCSPISGHRSVSWYQQTPGQGLQFLFEYFSETQRNKGNFPGRFSGRQFSNSRSEMNVSTLELGDSALYLCASSLSATGKRGTEAFFGQGTRLTVV.

Only one count was recorded for this clone. Other DNA sequences within the sample encode an identical CDR3. The gene calls are TRBV9 and TRBJ1-2; the D is unclear. V was trimmed by 2 bases and J by 1 base, leaving 6 bases between them. This CDR3 comprises 13 residues. CDR1 and CDR2 from the germline V gene are SGDLS and YYNGEE. CDR3 sequence reads: CASSVDNNYGYTF. In DNA form, the CDR3 reads TGTGCCAGCAGCGTCGACAATAACTATGGCTACACCTTC.